A single sample gave rise to the 17 T cell receptor beta chains below, sequenced in a study of T cell repertoires in cytomegalovirus infection. MiXCR, run by TCRdb on the reads, gives a single entry per CDR3 protein. The sample lists a few hundred thousand distinct CDR3 sequences; approximately 15% were seen once. Material: CD8+ T cells from PBMCs. These receptors all stem from a human donor in good health (CMV status not recorded). Some clones in this sample may be carry-over from other donors' samples.

The table lists this clonotype with many counts. The chain combines TRBV7-2 with TRBJ2-2, with D unclear. Trimming took 3 bases from V and 4 from J, leaving 3 bases between them. Germline V gene data show CDR1 as SGHTA and CDR2 as FQGNSA. The CDR3 is 12 amino acids. CDR3 in DNA: TGTGCCAGCAGCTTCAGCACCGGGGAGCTGTTTTTT. Translating gives CASSFSTGELFF.

Note on this clonotype: Being one base from a much bigger clone, this may be a read error. It is likely a read error, because the conserved phenylalanine at the end of the CDR3 is missing. The chain has TRBV7-2 and TRBJ1-2, with D maybe TRBD1 (6 bases). The CDR3 length is 12 residues. CDR1 is SGHTA, CDR2 FQGNSA, per germline. Trimming shortened V by 7 bases and J by 4 bases, and 10 bases separated the two germline ends. CDR3 sequence reads: CASIGGGYGYTS. Written as DNA, the CDR3 is TGTGCCAGCATAGGGGGAGGCTATGGCTACACCTCC.

DNA for the CDR3: TGTGCCAGCACCCCGTGGCAGGGAAACACTGAAGCTTTCTTT. This gives the protein CASTPWQGNTEAFF. J is TRBJ1-1 and V is TRBV6-5; possible D gene TRBD1, 5 bases. Germline V gene sequence: CDR1 MNHEY, CDR2 SVGAGI. The V gene lost 7 bases and the J gene lost 2 bases, with 14 bases spanning the gap. This CDR3 comprises 14 residues.

This clonotype was observed many times. The gene calls are TRBV7-9 and TRBJ2-5; possibly TRBD2 for D (5 bases). The V and J ends lost 4 bases and 5 bases respectively, with 23 bases between them. The CDR3 is 17 amino acids. Germline V gene sequence: CDR1 SEHNR, CDR2 FQNEAQ (reference sequence). CDR3 bases: TGTGCCAGCAGCTCTCCTCCTCGGGGATCAGAGGGCGAGACCCAGTACTTC. Translating it yields CASSSPPRGSEGETQYF.

The rearrangement links TRBV29-1 to TRBJ2-7, with D maybe TRBD2 (6 bases). Per germline, CDR1 SQVTM and CDR2 ANQGSEA. The CDR3 runs to 12 residues. Between the trimmed V and J ends, which lost 5 bases and 2 bases, there was a span of 10 bases. CDR3 coding DNA: TGCAGCGTTAACACGGGAGCCTACGAGCAGTACTTC. Translating it yields CSVNTGAYEQYF.

Ten or more counts support this clonotype. This rearrangement joins TRBV11-2 to TRBJ2-3, with TRBD2 identical over 7 bases. Germline V gene lookup returns CDR1 SGHAT and CDR2 FQNNGV. The CDR3 is 12 amino acids. Trimming cost V 4 bases and J 6 bases; bases outside gene matches: 1. CDR3 in DNA: TGTGCCAGCAGCTCGGGGGGTGATACGCAGTATTTT. The encoded protein is CASSSGGDTQYF.

This clonotype was seen a single time. A much larger clonotype is one base distant, so this may be a read error. This chain connects TRBV2 to TRBJ2-7, with 9 bases lining up with TRBD1. The V and J ends lost 6 bases and 2 bases, in that order; junction bases with no gene match: 8. Germline V lookup: CDR1 SNHLY, CDR2 FYNNEI. This CDR3 is 15 amino acids long. The CDR3 DNA sequence: TGTGCCAGCAGCGGGGACAGGGTGGAAACCTACGAGCAGTACTTC. Its protein product is CASSGDRVETYEQYF. Supplemented by reference TRBV2 and TRBJ2-7, the full variable domain reads EPEVTQTPSHQVTQMGQEVILRCVPISNHLYFYWYRQILGQKVEFLVSFYNNEISEKSEIFDDQFSVERPDGSNFTLKIRSTKLEDSAMYFCASSGDRVETYEQYFGPGTRLTVT.

This clonotype appeared once. V is TRBV29-1 and J is TRBJ2-5, with D perhaps TRBD2 (5 bases). Trimming removed 1 base from V and 4 bases from J, with 13 bases in between. This CDR3 is built from 14 residues. Per the germline V gene, CDR1 is SQVTM and CDR2 is ANQGSEA. The CDR3 is CSVEGTPWSETQYF. CDR3 bases: TGCAGCGTTGAAGGGACTCCTTGGTCAGAGACCCAGTACTTC. Drawing the rest from reference TRBV29-1 and TRBJ2-5, the complete variable domain is SAVISQKPSRDICQRGTSLTIQCQVDSQVTMMFWYRQQPGQSLTLIATANQGSEATYESGFVIDKFPISRPNLTFSTLTVSNMSPEDSSIYLCSVEGTPWSETQYFGPGTRLLVL.

J is TRBJ2-1 and V is TRBV7-9; the D gene is possibly TRBD2 (5 bases). The CDR3 is 15 residues long. Trimming shortened V by 5 bases and J by 3 bases, and 14 bases separated the two germline ends. Germline V gene data show CDR1 as SEHNR and CDR2 as FQNEAQ (reference sequence). CDR3 nucleotide sequence: TGTGCCAGCAGCGGACTCCTAGCTCGCTACAATGAGCAGTTCTTC. This sequence encodes CASSGLLARYNEQFF.

CDR3 in DNA: TGTGCCAGCCACCGGGGCGACTATGGCTACACCTTC. Amino acid sequence: CASHRGDYGYTF. The genes are TRBV28 and TRBJ1-2, with D maybe TRBD1 (5 bases). V was cut by 8 bases and J by 3 bases, with 10 bases left in between. Germline CDR1 MDHEN, CDR2 SYDVKM. This CDR3 is 12 amino acids long.

This clonotype appeared many times. The chain joins TRBV7-9 to TRBJ2-7; 8 bases match TRBD1. The CDR3 contains 15 residues. Germline V gives CDR1 SEHNR, CDR2 FQNEAQ (reference sequence). The junction had 8 bases not matched to a gene; V was cut back by 4 bases and J by 3 bases. This CDR3 reads CASSSRLDRDYEQYF. CDR3 in DNA: TGTGCCAGCAGCTCCCGGTTGGACAGGGACTACGAGCAGTACTTC.

The rearrangement links TRBV12-3 or TRBV12-4 to TRBJ2-2, with D perhaps given as TRBD1 or TRBD2 (5 bases each). Trimming shortened V by 5 bases and J by 5 bases, and 15 bases separated the two germline ends. The CDR3 totals 15 residues. CDR3 coding DNA: TGTGCCAGCAGTGTCGCTGGGACGCCGACCGGGGAGCTGTTTTTT. Protein sequence: CASSVAGTPTGELFF.

The chain uses TRBV7-9 and TRBJ1-5, with TRBD1 as a possible D gene (6 bases). Germline V gene data show CDR1 as SEHNR and CDR2 as FQNEAQ (reference sequence). Trimming took off 2 bases at V and 5 bases at J, with 16 bases between the two ends. The CDR3 totals 16 residues. In DNA, the CDR3 is TGTGCCAGCAGCTTAACGACTCAGGGGTTTCATCAGCCCCAGCATTTT. It specifies CASSLTTQGFHQPQHF.

The chain uses TRBV7-9 and TRBJ1-1; D is unresolved. With 6 bases removed from V and 6 bases from J, the gap between germline ends came to 11 bases. Germline V gives CDR1 SEHNR, CDR2 FQNEAQ (reference sequence). The CDR3 length is 12 residues. CDR3 region: CASRGQVPEAFF. CDR3 in DNA: TGTGCCAGCAGGGGCCAGGTGCCTGAAGCTTTCTTT.

This clonotype was observed at least ten times. The chain combines TRBV6-5 with TRBJ2-2; D is unresolved. This CDR3 has 15 residues. The germline V gene has CDR1 MNHEY and CDR2 SVGAGI. The V end lost 1 base, the J end lost 1 base, and 7 bases lay between the germline ends. The CDR3 here is CASSYYEQNTGELFF. CDR3 nucleotides: TGTGCCAGCAGTTACTATGAGCAGAACACCGGGGAGCTGTTTTTT.

The chain joins TRBV14 to TRBJ2-2; 14 nucleotides agree with TRBD2. The CDR3 spans 16 residues. The germline V gene encodes CDR1 SGHDN and CDR2 FVKESK. Trimming removed 4 bases from V and 4 bases from J; junction bases left unmatched: 2. The CDR3 protein is CASSPGTSGGTGELFF. The CDR3 DNA reads TGTGCCAGCAGCCCTGGGACTAGCGGGGGCACCGGGGAGCTGTTTTTT.

The chain has TRBV7-2 and TRBJ2-5; D gene uncertain. The ends were cut back, 1 base at V and 0 bases at J, with 12 bases in the middle. The CDR3 has 16 residues. CDR1 is SGHTA, CDR2 FQGNSA, per germline. CDR3 region: CASSLGLQNYQETQYF. DNA of the CDR3: TGTGCCAGCAGCTTAGGTCTTCAGAACTACCAAGAGACCCAGTACTTC.